This is a list of T cell receptor beta chains from one sample in a study of blood T cell repertoires in COVID-19. Using immunoSEQ multiplex PCR, the repertoire was profiled, and TCRdb retains in-frame clones only, with some absent. The repertoire holds 190,000 or so clones, about 81% seen once, with about 10% in the top ten. Sequenced: PBMCs or T cells enriched from blood (not recorded which). All receptors derive from a man in his forties or fifties who had recovered from COVID-19. The CDR3 runs from the conserved cysteine through the conserved F or W. A D gene is named only where the DNA matches it firmly. Part of the rows lack a size; the others show once, few, many or a class for expanded clones.

V: TRBV7-6
size: -
J: TRBJ2-3
D: -
DNA: TGTGCCAGCAGCCAGGATTTGATGGGGGCCCTTAGCACAGATACGCAGTATTTT
CDR3: CASSQDLMGALSTDTQYF

V: TRBV7-9
size: -
J: TRBJ2-5
D: TRBD2
DNA: TGTGCCAGCCGTATTGGGGGGGTACGAGAGACCCAGTACTTC
CDR3: CASRIGGVRETQYF

V: TRBV29-1
size: few
J: TRBJ1-2
D: -
DNA: TGCAGCGTTCCAACCGGGCAGGGCTATGGCTACACCTTC
CDR3: CSVPTGQGYGYTF

V: TRBV27
size: -
J: TRBJ1-4
D: TRBD1
DNA: TGTGCCAGCTGGACAGGCCCGGAGGATGAAAAACTGTTTTTT
CDR3: CASWTGPEDEKLFF

V: TRBV18
size: -
J: TRBJ2-1
D: -
DNA: TGTGCCAGCTCACCACGGCTCGGGAATGAGCAGTTCTTC
CDR3: CASSPRLGNEQFF

V: TRBV28
size: few
J: TRBJ2-1
D: TRBD2
DNA: TGTGCCAGCAGTTCCCTGGGGGAGGGCCGCAATGAGCAGTTCTTC
CDR3: CASSSLGEGRNEQFF

V: TRBV7-6
size: -
J: TRBJ2-6
D: -
DNA: TGTGCCAGCAGCTTAGGGGGCGGGATCCTAGTAGGTACGGGGGCCAACGTCCTGACTTTC
CDR3: CASSLGGGILVGTGANVLTF

V: TRBV15
size: -
J: TRBJ2-1
D: -
DNA: TGTGCCACCAGCAGAGATCGGGGACTCACAATGAGGGAGCAGTTCTTC
CDR3: CATSRDRGLTMREQFF

V: TRBV7-9
size: -
J: TRBJ2-5
D: TRBD1
DNA: TGTGCCAGCACCCGCAGGGGGTCTGAAGAGACCCAGTACTTC
CDR3: CASTRRGSEETQYF

V: TRBV27
size: -
J: TRBJ2-1
D: TRBD2
DNA: TGTGCCAGCAGAGCGGGAAACTACAATGAGCAGTTCTTC
CDR3: CASRAGNYNEQFF

V: TRBV7-2
size: -
J: TRBJ2-7
D: TRBD2
DNA: TGTGCCAGCAGCTTTAAAACTAGCGGGAGGGCCCCCCACCGCGAGCAGTACTTC
CDR3: CASSFKTSGRAPHREQYF

V: TRBV18
size: -
J: TRBJ1-1
D: -
DNA: TGTGCCAGCTCACCTAGCACGATGAACACTGAAGCTTTCTTT
CDR3: CASSPSTMNTEAFF

V: TRBV29-1
size: -
J: TRBJ1-1
D: -
DNA: TGCAGCGCACGCGGAGGGTTAAACACTGAAGCTTTCTTT
CDR3: CSARGGLNTEAFF

V: TRBV9
size: -
J: TRBJ2-7
D: -
DNA: TGTGCCAGCAGCCCGACAGGCTACTCCTACGAGCAGTACTTC
CDR3: CASSPTGYSYEQYF

V: TRBV7-9
size: -
J: TRBJ2-1
D: TRBD2
DNA: TGTGCCAGCAGCTTAGCGGCGGGACTAGCGGGAGTCTATGAGCAGTTCTTC
CDR3: CASSLAAGLAGVYEQFF

V: TRBV7-9
size: -
J: TRBJ2-5
D: -
DNA: TGTGCCAGCAGCCCCGTCCTCGGGAAGACCCAGTACTTC
CDR3: CASSPVLGKTQYF

V: TRBV7-3
size: -
J: TRBJ2-3
D: -
DNA: TGTGCCAGCAGCTTAGCCGGGAGAGGAGATACGCAGTATTTT
CDR3: CASSLAGRGDTQYF

V: TRBV7-9
size: -
J: TRBJ1-5
D: TRBD1
DNA: TGTGCCAGCAGCCCGGACAGGGGAGGTCAGCCCCAGCATTTT
CDR3: CASSPDRGGQPQHF

V: TRBV3-1/TRBV3-2
size: few
J: TRBJ1-2
D: -
DNA: TGTGCCAGCAGCCCCGGTCACGATAGTTATGGCTACACCTTC
CDR3: CASSPGHDSYGYTF

V: TRBV4-2
size: -
J: TRBJ2-7
D: TRBD2
DNA: TGTGCCAGCAGTCGCGGGAGGGCCTACGAGCAGTACTTC
CDR3: CASSRGRAYEQYF

V: TRBV7-2
size: few
J: TRBJ2-1
D: -
DNA: TGTGCCAGCAGCTTAGCGAGCTCCCCCGGGGAGCAGTTCTTC
CDR3: CASSLASSPGEQFF

V: TRBV7-9
size: -
J: TRBJ2-7
D: TRBD1
DNA: TGTGCCAGCAGACACGACAGGGTCTACGAGCAGTACTTC
CDR3: CASRHDRVYEQYF

V: TRBV7-9
size: -
J: TRBJ2-3
D: TRBD1
DNA: TGTGCCAGCAGCTTCGGGACAGGGGGCTTGGTAGATACGCAGTATTTT
CDR3: CASSFGTGGLVDTQYF

V: TRBV5-1
size: once
J: TRBJ1-1
D: TRBD1
DNA: TGCGCCAGCAGCCCAAGACAGGGAATGAACACTGAAGCTTTCTTT
CDR3: CASSPRQGMNTEAFF

V: TRBV9
size: -
J: TRBJ2-1
D: -
DNA: TGTGCCACCTCCGTGGGCCCTCCCGATGAGCAGTTCTTC
CDR3: CATSVGPPDEQFF

V: TRBV2
size: -
J: TRBJ2-1
D: TRBD1
DNA: TGTGCCAGCAGCTCCCCCGGGACAGGGGTGTACAATGAGCAGTTCTTC
CDR3: CASSSPGTGVYNEQFF

V: TRBV7-9
size: -
J: TRBJ1-1
D: TRBD1
DNA: TGTGCCAGCAGCCCAGGGGGAGCCACAGCTCACACTGAAGCTTTCTTT
CDR3: CASSPGGATAHTEAFF

V: TRBV10-1
size: -
J: TRBJ2-6
D: -
DNA: TGCGCCAGCAGCCCATCGAGGTCGGCAGGGGCCAACGTCCTGACTTTC
CDR3: CASSPSRSAGANVLTF

V: TRBV3-1/TRBV3-2
size: -
J: TRBJ1-1
D: -
DNA: TGTGCCAGCAGCGCTACAGGGAAGAGAAACACTGAAGCTTTCTTT
CDR3: CASSATGKRNTEAFF

V: TRBV7-2
size: -
J: TRBJ1-1
D: -
DNA: TGTGCCAGCAGCTGGCAGGCTTACACTGAAGCTTTCTTT
CDR3: CASSWQAYTEAFF

V: TRBV19
size: once
J: TRBJ1-4
D: TRBD1
DNA: TGTGCCAGTAGTACCGAAGGGACAGGGGATAATGAAAAACTGTTTTTT
CDR3: CASSTEGTGDNEKLFF

V: TRBV4-1
size: -
J: TRBJ1-4
D: -
DNA: TGCGCCAGCAGCCAAGGGACAGTCGGTATCTGGACTAATGAAAAACTGTTTTTT
CDR3: CASSQGTVGIWTNEKLFF

V: TRBV5-6
size: once
J: TRBJ1-1
D: TRBD1
DNA: TGTGCCAGCAGCTTGGCCACGGGACAGGGTAAAGCTTTCTTT
CDR3: CASSLATGQGKAFF

V: TRBV7-7
size: -
J: TRBJ2-1
D: TRBD1
DNA: TGTGCCAGCAGCTTAGGACCGGGACAGTTGAATGAGCAGTTCTTC
CDR3: CASSLGPGQLNEQFF

V: TRBV19
size: -
J: TRBJ1-3
D: -
DNA: TGTGCCAGTAAGGTCGGGAGGGGGACTGGAAACACCATATATTTT
CDR3: CASKVGRGTGNTIYF

V: TRBV15
size: -
J: TRBJ1-5
D: -
DNA: TGTGCCACCAGCAGAGCCGGGGGGTGGGTTAATCAGCCCCAGCATTTT
CDR3: CATSRAGGWVNQPQHF

V: TRBV25-1
size: once
J: TRBJ2-7
D: TRBD1
DNA: TGTGCCAGCAGTGCGTCAGGGGGCGGTGAGCAGTACTTC
CDR3: CASSASGGGEQYF

V: TRBV25-1
size: -
J: TRBJ1-4
D: TRBD1
DNA: TGTGCCAGCGTAAACAGGGGGTCTAATGAAAAACTGTTTTTT
CDR3: CASVNRGSNEKLFF

V: TRBV7-8
size: -
J: TRBJ2-7
D: -
DNA: TGTGCCAGCAGCTTAGTACAGGGCGTATCCTACGAGCAGTACTTC
CDR3: CASSLVQGVSYEQYF

V: TRBV18
size: -
J: TRBJ1-5
D: TRBD1
DNA: TGTGCCAGCCGCGGACAGGGCGGCCAGCCCCAGCATTTT
CDR3: CASRGQGGQPQHF

V: TRBV7-9
size: -
J: TRBJ1-4
D: -
DNA: TGTGCCAGCAGCTTCCTAGGGGATGAAAAACTGTTTTTT
CDR3: CASSFLGDEKLFF

V: TRBV11-2
size: -
J: TRBJ1-1
D: -
DNA: TGTGCCAGCAGCTTCGAGTTGAACACTGAAGCTTTCTTT
CDR3: CASSFELNTEAFF

V: TRBV9
size: once
J: TRBJ1-4
D: TRBD1
DNA: TGTGCCAGCAGCCCCCGACAGGGGTTGTGGGAAAAACTGTTTTTT
CDR3: CASSPRQGLWEKLFF

V: TRBV7-3
size: -
J: TRBJ1-3
D: -
DNA: TGTGCCAGCAGCTCTAGTCATACGAACTCTGGAAACACCATATATTTT
CDR3: CASSSSHTNSGNTIYF

V: TRBV11-2
size: -
J: TRBJ1-1
D: -
DNA: TGTGCCAGCAGCAGAGGACAGAACACTGAAGCTTTCTTT
CDR3: CASSRGQNTEAFF

V: TRBV18
size: few
J: TRBJ1-1
D: -
DNA: TGTGCCAGCTCACTAGTTGGGAGTAGTGAAGCTTTCTTT
CDR3: CASSLVGSSEAFF

V: TRBV10-1
size: few
J: TRBJ2-7
D: TRBD2
DNA: TGCGCCAGCAGTGAGGGGCCTAGCGGGAGTATCAGCTCCTACGAGCAGTACTTC
CDR3: CASSEGPSGSISSYEQYF

V: TRBV24-1
size: -
J: TRBJ1-1
D: TRBD1
DNA: TGTGCCACCTCAAGTACCGGGACAGGGCTCACTGAAGCTTTCTTT
CDR3: CATSSTGTGLTEAFF

V: TRBV24-1
size: -
J: TRBJ1-2
D: -
DNA: TGTGCCACCAGTGATGCCTCCGAGCTCCGGGGTGGCTACACCTTC
CDR3: CATSDASELRGGYTF

V: TRBV5-1
size: -
J: TRBJ1-3
D: -
DNA: TGCGCCAGCAGCTCCTCCGGGAAATCTGGAAACACCATATATTTT
CDR3: CASSSSGKSGNTIYF

V: TRBV14
size: -
J: TRBJ1-1
D: -
DNA: TGTGCCAGCACCAGGAGGACCTACACTGAAGCTTTCTTT
CDR3: CASTRRTYTEAFF

V: TRBV6-1
size: -
J: TRBJ2-7
D: TRBD1
DNA: TGTGCCAGCAGGGGGACAGGGCGCGCCTACGAGCAGTACTTC
CDR3: CASRGTGRAYEQYF

V: TRBV28
size: -
J: TRBJ2-7
D: -
DNA: TGTGCCAGCAGTTTGCAGGGCTCCTACGAGCAGTACTTC
CDR3: CASSLQGSYEQYF